This T cell receptor (beta chain) was sequenced during a study of response to subunit inactivated influenza vaccine. In TCRdb, the RT-PCR reads were re-called with MiXCR into one record per CDR3 protein. The repertoire includes about 700,000 distinct CDR3 sequences, about 14% of them detected once, and 6% to 9.5% sits in the top ten. Germline-derived CDR1 and CDR2 are SGHRS and YFSETQ. This CDR3 comprises 15 residues. General observations from the study: Authors suggested few new T cells are recruited by each seasonal influenza vaccination.

Details on this clonotype: What it binds is unknown. At one end, the junction sequence differs from germline, possibly due to a read error.

This specimen consisted of PBMCs from blood, obtained roughly 15 days before vaccination. The TCR originated in a man aged 45 to 65 who received an inactivated influenza vaccine. The rearrangement links TRBV5-1 to TRBJ2-5, with TRBD2 identical over 7 bases. The CDR3 here is CASSSTGGYQGTQYF. In DNA form, the CDR3 reads TGCGCCAGCAGCAGTACGGGGGGTTACCAAGGGACCCAGTACTTC.